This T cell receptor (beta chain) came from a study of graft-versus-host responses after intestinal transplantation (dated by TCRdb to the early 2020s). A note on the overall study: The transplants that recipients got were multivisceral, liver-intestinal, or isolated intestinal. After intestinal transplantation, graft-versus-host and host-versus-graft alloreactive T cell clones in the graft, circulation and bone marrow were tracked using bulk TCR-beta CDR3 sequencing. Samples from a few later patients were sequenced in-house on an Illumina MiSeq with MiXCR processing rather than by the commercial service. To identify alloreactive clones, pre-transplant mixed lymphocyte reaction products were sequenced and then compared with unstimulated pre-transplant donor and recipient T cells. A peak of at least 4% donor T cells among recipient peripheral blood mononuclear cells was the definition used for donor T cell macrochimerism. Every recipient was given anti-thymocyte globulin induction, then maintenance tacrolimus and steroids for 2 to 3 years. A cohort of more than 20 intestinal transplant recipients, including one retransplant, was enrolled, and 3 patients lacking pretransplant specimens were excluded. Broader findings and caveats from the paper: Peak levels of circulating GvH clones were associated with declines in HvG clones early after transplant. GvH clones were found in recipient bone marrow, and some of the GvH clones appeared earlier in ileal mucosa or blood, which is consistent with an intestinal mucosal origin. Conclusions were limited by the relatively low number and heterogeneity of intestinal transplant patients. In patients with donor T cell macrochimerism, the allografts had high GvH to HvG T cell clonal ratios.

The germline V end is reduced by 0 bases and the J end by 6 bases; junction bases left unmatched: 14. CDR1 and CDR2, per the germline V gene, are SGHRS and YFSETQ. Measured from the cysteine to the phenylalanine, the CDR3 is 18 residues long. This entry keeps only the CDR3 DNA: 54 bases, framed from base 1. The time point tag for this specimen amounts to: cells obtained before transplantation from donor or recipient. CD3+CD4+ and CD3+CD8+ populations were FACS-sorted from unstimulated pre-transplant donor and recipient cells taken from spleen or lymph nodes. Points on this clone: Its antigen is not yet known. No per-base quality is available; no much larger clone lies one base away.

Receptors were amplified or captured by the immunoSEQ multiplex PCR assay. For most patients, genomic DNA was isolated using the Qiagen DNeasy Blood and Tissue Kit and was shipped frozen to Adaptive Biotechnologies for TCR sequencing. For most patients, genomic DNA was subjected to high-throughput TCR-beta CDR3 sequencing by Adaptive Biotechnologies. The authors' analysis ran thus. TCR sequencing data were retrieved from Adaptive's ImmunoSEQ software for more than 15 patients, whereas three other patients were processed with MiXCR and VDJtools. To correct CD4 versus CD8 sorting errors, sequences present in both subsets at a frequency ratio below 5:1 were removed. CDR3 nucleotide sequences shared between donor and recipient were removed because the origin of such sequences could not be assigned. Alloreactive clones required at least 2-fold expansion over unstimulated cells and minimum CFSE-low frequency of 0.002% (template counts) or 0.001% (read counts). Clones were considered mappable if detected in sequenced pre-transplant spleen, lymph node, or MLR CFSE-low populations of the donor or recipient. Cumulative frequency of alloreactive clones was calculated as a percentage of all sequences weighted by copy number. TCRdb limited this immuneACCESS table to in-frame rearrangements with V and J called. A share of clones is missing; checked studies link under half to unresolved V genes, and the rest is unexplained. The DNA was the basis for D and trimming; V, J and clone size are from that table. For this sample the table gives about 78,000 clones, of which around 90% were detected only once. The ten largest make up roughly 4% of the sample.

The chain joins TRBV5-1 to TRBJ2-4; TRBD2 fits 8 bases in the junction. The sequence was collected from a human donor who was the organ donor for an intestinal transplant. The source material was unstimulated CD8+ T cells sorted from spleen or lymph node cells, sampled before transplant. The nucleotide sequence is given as TGCGCCAGCAGCTTGGCCGGGAGGGGCCGAGGTCTTATAAACATTCAGTACTTC. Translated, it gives CASSLAGRGRGLINIQYF.